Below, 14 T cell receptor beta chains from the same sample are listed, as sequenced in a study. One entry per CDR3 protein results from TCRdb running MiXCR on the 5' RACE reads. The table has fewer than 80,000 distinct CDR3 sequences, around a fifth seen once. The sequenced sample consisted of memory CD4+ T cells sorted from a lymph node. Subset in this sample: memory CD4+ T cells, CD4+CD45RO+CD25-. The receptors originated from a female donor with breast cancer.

CDR3: CATSRDRVSYEQYF. In DNA, the CDR3 is TGTGCCACCAGCAGAGATAGAGTTTCCTACGAGCAGTACTTC. The rearrangement uses TRBV15 and TRBJ2-7; D gene uncertain. Germline CDR1 is LNHNV and CDR2 is YYDKDF (reference sequence). The germline V and J ends were trimmed by 0 bases and 1 base, with 7 bases remaining between them. The CDR3 loop spans 14 amino acids.

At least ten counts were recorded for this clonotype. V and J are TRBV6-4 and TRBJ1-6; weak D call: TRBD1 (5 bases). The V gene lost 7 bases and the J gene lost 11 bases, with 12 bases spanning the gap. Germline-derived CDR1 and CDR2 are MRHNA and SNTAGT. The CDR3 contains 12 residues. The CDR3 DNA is TGTGCCAGCAACATACAGGAGACACCCCTCCACTTT. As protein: CASNIQETPLHF.

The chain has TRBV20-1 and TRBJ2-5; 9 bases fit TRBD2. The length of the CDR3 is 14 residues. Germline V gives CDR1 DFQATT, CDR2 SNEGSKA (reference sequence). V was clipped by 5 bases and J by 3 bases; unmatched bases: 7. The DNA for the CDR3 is TGCAGTGCTCCAGGACTAGCGCGGGAAGAGACCCAGTACTTC. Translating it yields CSAPGLAREETQYF.

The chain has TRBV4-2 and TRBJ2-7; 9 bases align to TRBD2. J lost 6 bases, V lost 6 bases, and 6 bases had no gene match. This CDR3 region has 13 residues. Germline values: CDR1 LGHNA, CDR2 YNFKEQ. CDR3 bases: TGTGCCAGCAGTGGTAGCGGGAGAGGCGAGCAGTACTTC. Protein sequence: CASSGSGRGEQYF.

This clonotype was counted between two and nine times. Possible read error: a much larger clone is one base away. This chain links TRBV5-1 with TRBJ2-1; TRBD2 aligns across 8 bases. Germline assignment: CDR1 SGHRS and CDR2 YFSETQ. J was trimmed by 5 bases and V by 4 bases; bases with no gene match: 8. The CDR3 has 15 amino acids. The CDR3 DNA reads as TGCGCCAGCAGCCCTCCACTAGCGGAGGACAATGAGCAGTTCTTC. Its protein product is CASSPPLAEDNEQFF.

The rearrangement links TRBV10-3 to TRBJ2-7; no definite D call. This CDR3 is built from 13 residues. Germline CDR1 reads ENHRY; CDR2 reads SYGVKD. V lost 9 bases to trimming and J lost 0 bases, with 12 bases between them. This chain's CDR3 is CAILNSASYEQYF. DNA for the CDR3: TGTGCCATTCTTAACTCAGCCTCCTACGAGCAGTACTTC.

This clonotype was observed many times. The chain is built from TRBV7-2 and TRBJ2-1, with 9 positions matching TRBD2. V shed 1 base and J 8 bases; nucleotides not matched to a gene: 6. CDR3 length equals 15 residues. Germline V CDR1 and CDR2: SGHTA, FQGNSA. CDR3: CASSLGASGNDEQFF. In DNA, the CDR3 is TGTGCCAGCAGCTTAGGGGCTAGCGGGAACGATGAGCAGTTCTTC.

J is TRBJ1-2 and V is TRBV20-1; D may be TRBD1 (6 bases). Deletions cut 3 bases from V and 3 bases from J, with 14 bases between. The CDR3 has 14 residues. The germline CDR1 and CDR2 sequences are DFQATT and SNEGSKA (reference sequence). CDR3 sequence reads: CSAREMGADYGYTF. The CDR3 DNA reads TGCAGTGCTAGGGAAATGGGGGCGGACTATGGCTACACCTTC.

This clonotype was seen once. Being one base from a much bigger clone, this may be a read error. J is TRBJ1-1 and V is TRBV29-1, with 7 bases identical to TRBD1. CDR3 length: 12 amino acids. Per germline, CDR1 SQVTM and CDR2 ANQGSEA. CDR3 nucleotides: TGCAGCGCCAGAGACAGGGACACTGTAGCTTTCTTT. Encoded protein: CSARDRDTVAFF.

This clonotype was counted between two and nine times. The CDR3 DNA follows: TGTGCCAGCAGCTCCCACCATTACGAGCAGTACTTC. This encodes CASSSHHYEQYF. V is TRBV7-2 and J is TRBJ2-7, with D unresolved. Trimming shortened V by 4 bases and J by 4 bases, and 8 bases separated the two germline ends. Germline V lookup: CDR1 SGHTA, CDR2 FQGNSA. CDR3 size: 12 residues.

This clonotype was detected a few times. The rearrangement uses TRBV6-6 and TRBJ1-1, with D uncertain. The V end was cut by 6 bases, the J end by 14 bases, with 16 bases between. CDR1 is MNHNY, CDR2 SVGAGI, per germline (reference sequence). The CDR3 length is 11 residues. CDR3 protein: CASSENSNEFF. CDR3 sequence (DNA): TGTGCCAGCAGCGAAAACAGCAACGAGTTCTTT.

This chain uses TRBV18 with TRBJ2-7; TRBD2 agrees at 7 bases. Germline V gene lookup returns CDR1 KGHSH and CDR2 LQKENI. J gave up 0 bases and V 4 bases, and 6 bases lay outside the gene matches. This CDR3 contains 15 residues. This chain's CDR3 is CASSRTRSASYEQYF. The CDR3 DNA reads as TGTGCCAGCTCACGGACTAGATCAGCCTCCTACGAGCAGTACTTC.

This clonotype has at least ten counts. The CDR3 DNA reads as TGCGCCAGCAGCAGGGACCATAGCACAGATACGCAGTATTTT. The encoded protein is CASSRDHSTDTQYF. The chain couples TRBV5-1 to TRBJ2-3, with D perhaps being TRBD1 or TRBD2 (5 bases each). V was shortened by 4 bases and J by 0 bases, with 9 bases between the two germline ends. The CDR3 loop spans 14 amino acids. Per germline, CDR1 SGHRS and CDR2 YFSETQ.

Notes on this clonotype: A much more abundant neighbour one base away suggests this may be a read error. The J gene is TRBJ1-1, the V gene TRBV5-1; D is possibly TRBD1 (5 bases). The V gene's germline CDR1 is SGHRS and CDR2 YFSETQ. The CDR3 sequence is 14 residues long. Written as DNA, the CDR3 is TGCGCCAGCAGCTTTGACAGAGCGAACACTGAAACTTTCTTT. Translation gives CASSFDRANTETFF.